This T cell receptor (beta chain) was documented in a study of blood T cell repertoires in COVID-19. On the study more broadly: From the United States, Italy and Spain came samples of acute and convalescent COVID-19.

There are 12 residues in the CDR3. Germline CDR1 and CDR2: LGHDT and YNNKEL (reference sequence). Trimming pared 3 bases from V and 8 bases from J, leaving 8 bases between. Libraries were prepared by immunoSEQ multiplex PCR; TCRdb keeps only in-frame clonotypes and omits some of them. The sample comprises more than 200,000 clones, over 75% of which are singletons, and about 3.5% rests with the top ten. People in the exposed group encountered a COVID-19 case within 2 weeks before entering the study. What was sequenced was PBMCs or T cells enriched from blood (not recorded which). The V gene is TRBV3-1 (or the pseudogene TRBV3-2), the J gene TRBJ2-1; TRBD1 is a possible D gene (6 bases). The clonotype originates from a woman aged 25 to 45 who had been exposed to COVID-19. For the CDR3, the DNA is TGTGCCAGCAGCCATCAGGGGTATGAGCAGTTCTTC. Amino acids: CASSHQGYEQFF.